The present TCR beta chain was sequenced within a study of blood T cell repertoires in COVID-19. V was trimmed by 4 bases and J by 3 bases, leaving 12 bases between them. The CDR3 spans 14 residues. CDR1 and CDR2 from the germline V gene are SNHLY and FYNNEI. This table comes from immunoSEQ multiplex PCR, and its TCRdb copy is limited to in-frame clones, with some not included. The sample contains about 380,000 clones, 88% of which appear only once. The sequence was collected from a young woman who had recovered from COVID-19. This chain links TRBV2 with TRBJ1-2; no firm D call. The sequenced sample was PBMCs or T cells enriched from blood (not recorded which). The CDR3 nucleotides read TGTGCCAGCAGTGGCATCGGGAGTGACTATGGCTACACCTTC. Protein sequence: CASSGIGSDYGYTF.